The 5 T cell receptor beta chains presented below share a single source sample, sequenced in a study of post-analysis software for immune sequencing data (dated by TCRdb to about 2015). Broader findings and caveats from the paper: Patients showed significantly higher frequencies than controls for several TRBV segments, among them TRBV5-6, TRBV5-1 and TRBV20-1.

Library creation used PCR. Sequencing was carried out with an Illumina HiSeq 2500. To reduce PCR and sequencing biases, unique molecular identifiers were incorporated into the TCR beta cDNA libraries. The public reads were quality trimmed at Q25 with fastp and then assembled into clones with MiXCR by TCRdb, keeping productive beta chains. CDR3 protein duplicates are merged, each entry listing the most common genes and DNA. Recorded for this sample are approximately 630,000 distinct CDR3 sequences; 55% to 60% of them occurred a single time. The top ten hold approximately 10% of the sample. These TCRs' antigens remain unknown. The sample comprised blood. All receptors come from a girl aged 2-10 years with multiple sclerosis.

The chain recombines TRBV29-1 with TRBJ2-2; D not resolved. This CDR3 is 12 amino acids long. Trimming took 3 bases from V and 0 from J, leaving 2 bases between them. In germline, CDR1 is SQVTM, CDR2 ANQGSEA. The CDR3 DNA is TGCAGCGTTGACCCGAACACCGGGGAGCTGTTTTTT. Its translation is CSVDPNTGELFF.

The chain joins TRBV20-1 to TRBJ2-7; tentative D call: TRBD2 (7 bases). From germline, CDR1 is DFQATT and CDR2 SNEGSKA (reference sequence). Deletions cut 5 bases from V and 4 bases from J, with 15 bases between. This CDR3 has 13 residues. The CDR3 region is CSAVSGGAYEQYF. CDR3 sequence (DNA): TGCAGTGCTGTTTCGGGGGGCGCGTACGAGCAGTACTTC.

This clonotype occurred a few times. The chain is built from TRBV20-1 and TRBJ2-1, with 8 bases fitting TRBD2. The CDR3 contains 16 residues. V shed 3 bases, J shed 4 bases, and the junction held 11 bases outside the gene matches. Germline CDR1 is DFQATT and CDR2 is SNEGSKA (reference sequence). CDR3 region: CSASSPGLALYNEQFF. DNA for the CDR3: TGCAGTGCTAGTTCCCCCGGACTAGCACTTTACAATGAGCAGTTCTTC.

In the case of this clonotype: Here the CDR3 omits its conserved ending phenylalanine or tryptophan, so a read error is the likely source. The chain couples TRBV15 to TRBJ2-2; D uncertain. This CDR3 spans 15 amino acids. V dropped 0 bases and J dropped 1 base, with 6 bases sitting between them. The germline gives CDR1 LNHNV, CDR2 YYDKDF (reference sequence). The CDR3 is CATSRDRMNTGELFV. As DNA, the CDR3 is TGTGCCACCAGCAGAGACAGGATGAACACCGGGGAGCTGTTTGTT.

This clonotype was detected a few times. The V gene is TRBV20-1, the J gene TRBJ2-5, with no clear D. The V end lost 3 bases, the J end lost 1 base, and 12 bases lay between the germline ends. Looked up from germline, CDR1 is DFQATT and CDR2 is SNEGSKA (reference sequence). CDR3 length: 14 residues. The CDR3: CSASRVKGQETQYF. CDR3 coding DNA: TGCAGTGCTAGTCGGGTGAAGGGCCAAGAGACCCAGTACTTC.